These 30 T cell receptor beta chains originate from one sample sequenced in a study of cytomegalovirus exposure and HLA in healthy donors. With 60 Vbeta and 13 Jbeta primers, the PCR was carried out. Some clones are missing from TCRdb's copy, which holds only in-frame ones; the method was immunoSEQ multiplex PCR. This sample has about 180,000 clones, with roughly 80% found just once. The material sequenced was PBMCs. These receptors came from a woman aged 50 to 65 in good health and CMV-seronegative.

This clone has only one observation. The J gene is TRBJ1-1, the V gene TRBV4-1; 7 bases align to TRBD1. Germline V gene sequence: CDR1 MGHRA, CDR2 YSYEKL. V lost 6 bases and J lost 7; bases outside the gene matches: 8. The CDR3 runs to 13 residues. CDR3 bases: TGCGCCAGCAGAACAGGGGTTGGTTTTGAAGCTTTCTTT. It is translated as CASRTGVGFEAFF.

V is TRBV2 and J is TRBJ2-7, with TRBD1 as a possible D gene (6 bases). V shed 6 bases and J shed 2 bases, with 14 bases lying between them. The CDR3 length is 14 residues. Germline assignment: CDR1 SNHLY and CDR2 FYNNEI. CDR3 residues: CASSSNRETYEQYF. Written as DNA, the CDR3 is TGTGCCAGCAGCTCAAACAGGGAAACCTACGAGCAGTACTTC.

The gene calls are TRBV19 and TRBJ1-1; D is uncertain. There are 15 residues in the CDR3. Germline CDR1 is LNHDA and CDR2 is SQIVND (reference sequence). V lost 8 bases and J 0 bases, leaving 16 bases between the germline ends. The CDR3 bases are TGTGCCAGTTGCGACGGGTTACGACTGAACACTGAAGCTTTCTTT. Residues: CASCDGLRLNTEAFF.

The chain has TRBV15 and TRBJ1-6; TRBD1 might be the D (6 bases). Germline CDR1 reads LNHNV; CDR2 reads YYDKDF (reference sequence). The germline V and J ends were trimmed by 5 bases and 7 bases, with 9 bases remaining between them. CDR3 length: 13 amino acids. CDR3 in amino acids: CATSLQGNSPLHF. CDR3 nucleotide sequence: TGTGCCACCAGCCTTCAGGGGAATTCACCCCTCCACTTT.

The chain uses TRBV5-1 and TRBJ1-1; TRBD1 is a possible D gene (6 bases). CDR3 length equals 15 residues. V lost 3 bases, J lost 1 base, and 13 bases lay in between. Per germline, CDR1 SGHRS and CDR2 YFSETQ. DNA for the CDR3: TGCGCCAGCAGCTGCGGGGGGGGGCCGAACACTGAAGCTTTCTTT. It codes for CASSCGGGPNTEAFF.

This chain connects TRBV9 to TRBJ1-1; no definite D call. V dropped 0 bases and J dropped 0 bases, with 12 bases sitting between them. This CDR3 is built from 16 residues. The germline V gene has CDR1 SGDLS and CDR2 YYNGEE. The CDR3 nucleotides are TGTGCCAGCAGCGTAGAGCGGGAGGTTCTGAACACTGAAGCTTTCTTT. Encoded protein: CASSVEREVLNTEAFF.

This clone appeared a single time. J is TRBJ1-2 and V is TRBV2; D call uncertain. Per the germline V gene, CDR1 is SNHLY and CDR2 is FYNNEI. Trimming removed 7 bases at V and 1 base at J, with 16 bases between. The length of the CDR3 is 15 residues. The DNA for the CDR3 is TGTGCCAGCATCCCCGGGGTGCAGCTTAACTATGGCTACACCTTC. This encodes CASIPGVQLNYGYTF.

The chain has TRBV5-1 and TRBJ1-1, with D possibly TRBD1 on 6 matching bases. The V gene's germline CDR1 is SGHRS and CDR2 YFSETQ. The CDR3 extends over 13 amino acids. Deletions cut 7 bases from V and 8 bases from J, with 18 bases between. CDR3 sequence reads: CASGVQGSVEAFF. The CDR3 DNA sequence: TGCGCCAGCGGGGTACAGGGCTCGGTAGAAGCTTTCTTT.

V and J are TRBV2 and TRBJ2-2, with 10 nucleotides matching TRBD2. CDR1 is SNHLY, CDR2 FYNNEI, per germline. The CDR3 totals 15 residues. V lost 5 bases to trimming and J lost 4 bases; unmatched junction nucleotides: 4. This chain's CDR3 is CASSRSGGGTGELFF. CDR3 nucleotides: TGTGCCAGCAGTCGGAGCGGGGGGGGCACCGGGGAGCTGTTTTTT.

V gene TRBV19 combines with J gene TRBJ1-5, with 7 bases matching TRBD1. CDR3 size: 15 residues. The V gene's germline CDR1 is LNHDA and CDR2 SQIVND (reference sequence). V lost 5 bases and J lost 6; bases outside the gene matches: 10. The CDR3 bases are TGTGCCAGTAGTGTGACAGGGAGGCTGGCTCAGCCCCAGCATTTT. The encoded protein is CASSVTGRLAQPQHF.

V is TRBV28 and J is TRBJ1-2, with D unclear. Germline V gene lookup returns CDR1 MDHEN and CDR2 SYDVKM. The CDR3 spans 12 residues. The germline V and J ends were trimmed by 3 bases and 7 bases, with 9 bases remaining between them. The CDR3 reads CASSLPVVGYTF. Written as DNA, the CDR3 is TGTGCCAGCAGTTTGCCCGTAGTTGGCTACACCTTC.

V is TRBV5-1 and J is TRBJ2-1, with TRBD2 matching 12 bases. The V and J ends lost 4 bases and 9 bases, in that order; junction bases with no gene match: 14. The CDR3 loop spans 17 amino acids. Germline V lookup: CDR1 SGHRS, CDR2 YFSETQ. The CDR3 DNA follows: TGCGCCAGCAGCGATCCTGAAACTAGCGGGAGGAGGAGTGAGCAGTTCTTC. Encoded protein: CASSDPETSGRRSEQFF. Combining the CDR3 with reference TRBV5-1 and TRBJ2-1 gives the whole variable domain KAGVTQTPRYLIKTRGQQVTLSCSPISGHRSVSWYQQTPGQGLQFLFEYFSETQRNKGNFPGRFSGRQFSNSRSEMNVSTLELGDSALYLCASSDPETSGRRSEQFFGPGTRLTVL.

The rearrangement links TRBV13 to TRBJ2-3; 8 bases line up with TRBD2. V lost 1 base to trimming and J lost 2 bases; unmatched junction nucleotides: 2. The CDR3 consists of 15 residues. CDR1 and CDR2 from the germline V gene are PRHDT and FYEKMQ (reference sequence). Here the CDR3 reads CASSLAGGLTDTQYF. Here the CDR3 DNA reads TGTGCCAGCAGCTTAGCGGGAGGGCTCACAGATACGCAGTATTTT.

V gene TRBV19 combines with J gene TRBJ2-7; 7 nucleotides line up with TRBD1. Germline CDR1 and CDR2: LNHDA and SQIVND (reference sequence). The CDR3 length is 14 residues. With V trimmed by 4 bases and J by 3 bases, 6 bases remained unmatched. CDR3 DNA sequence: TGTGCCAGTAGTAAGACAGGGATGGGCTACGAGCAGTACTTC. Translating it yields CASSKTGMGYEQYF.

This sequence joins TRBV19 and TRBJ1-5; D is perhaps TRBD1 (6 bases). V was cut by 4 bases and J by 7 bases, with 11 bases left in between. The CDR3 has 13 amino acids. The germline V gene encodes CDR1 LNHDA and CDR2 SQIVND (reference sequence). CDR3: CASSNTGLQPQHF. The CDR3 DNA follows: TGTGCCAGTAGTAATACAGGGCTGCAGCCCCAGCATTTT.

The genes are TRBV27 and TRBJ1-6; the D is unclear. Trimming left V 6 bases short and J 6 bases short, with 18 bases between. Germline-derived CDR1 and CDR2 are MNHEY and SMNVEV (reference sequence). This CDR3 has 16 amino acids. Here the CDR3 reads CASSSPIRSSNSPLHF. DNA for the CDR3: TGTGCCAGCAGCTCCCCCATTCGGTCATCTAATTCACCCCTCCACTTT.

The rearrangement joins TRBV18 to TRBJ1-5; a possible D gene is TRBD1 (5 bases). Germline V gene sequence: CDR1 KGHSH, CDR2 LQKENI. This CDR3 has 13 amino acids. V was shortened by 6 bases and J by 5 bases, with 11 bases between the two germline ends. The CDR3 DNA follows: TGTGCCAGCTCGTCAGGGTCCGATCAGCCCCAGCATTTT. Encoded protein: CASSSGSDQPQHF.

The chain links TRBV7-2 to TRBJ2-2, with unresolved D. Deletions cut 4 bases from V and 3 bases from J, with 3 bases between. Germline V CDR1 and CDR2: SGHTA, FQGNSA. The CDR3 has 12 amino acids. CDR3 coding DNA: TGTGCCAGCAGCTACTACACCGGGGAGCTGTTTTTT. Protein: CASSYYTGELFF.

The CDR3 nucleotides read TGTGCCAGCCGCCCCTCGGGGCTAGCGGGAGTTAGGTCCTACAATGAGCAGTTCTTC. Translation: CASRPSGLAGVRSYNEQFF. This sequence joins TRBV27 and TRBJ2-1, with 10 positions matching TRBD2. V shed 8 bases and J 1 base; nucleotides not matched to a gene: 17. The V gene's germline CDR1 is MNHEY and CDR2 SMNVEV (reference sequence). The CDR3 runs to 19 residues.

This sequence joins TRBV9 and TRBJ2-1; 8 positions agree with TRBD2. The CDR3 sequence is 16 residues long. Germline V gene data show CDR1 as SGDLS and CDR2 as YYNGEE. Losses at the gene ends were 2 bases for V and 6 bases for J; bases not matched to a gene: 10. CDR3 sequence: CASSVARGGYRNEQFF. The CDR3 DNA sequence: TGTGCCAGCAGCGTGGCCCGCGGGGGGTACCGCAATGAGCAGTTCTTC.

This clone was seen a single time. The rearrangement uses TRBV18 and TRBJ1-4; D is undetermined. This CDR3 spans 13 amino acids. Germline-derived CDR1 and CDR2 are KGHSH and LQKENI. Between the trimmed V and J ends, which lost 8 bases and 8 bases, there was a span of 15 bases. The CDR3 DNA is TGTGCCAGCCACGCGGATCGTGGGGAAAAACTGTTTTTT. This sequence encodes CASHADRGEKLFF.

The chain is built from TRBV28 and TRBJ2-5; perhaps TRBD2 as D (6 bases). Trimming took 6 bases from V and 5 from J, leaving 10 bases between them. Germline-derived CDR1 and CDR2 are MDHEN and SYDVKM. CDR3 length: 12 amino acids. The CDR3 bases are TGTGCCAGCAGAGATACTAGCGAGACCCAGTACTTC. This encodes CASRDTSETQYF.

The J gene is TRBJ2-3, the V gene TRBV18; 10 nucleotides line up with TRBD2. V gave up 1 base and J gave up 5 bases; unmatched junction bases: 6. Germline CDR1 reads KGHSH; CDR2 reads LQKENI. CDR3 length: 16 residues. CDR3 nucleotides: TGTGCCAGCTCACCACGAAGCGGGGGGGCCGGAGATACGCAGTATTTT. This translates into CASSPRSGGAGDTQYF. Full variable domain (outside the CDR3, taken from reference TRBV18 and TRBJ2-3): NAGVMQNPRHLVRRRGQEARLRCSPMKGHSHVYWYRQLPEEGLKFMVYLQKENIIDESGMPKERFSAEFPKEGPSILRIQQVVRGDSAAYFCASSPRSGGAGDTQYFGPGTRLTVL.

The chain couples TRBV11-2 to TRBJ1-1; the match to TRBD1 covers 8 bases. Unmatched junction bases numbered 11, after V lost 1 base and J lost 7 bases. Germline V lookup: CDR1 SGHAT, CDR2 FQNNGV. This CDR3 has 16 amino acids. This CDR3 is CASSLAQGAHDVEAFF. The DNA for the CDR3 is TGTGCCAGCAGCTTAGCGCAGGGGGCTCACGACGTTGAAGCTTTCTTT.

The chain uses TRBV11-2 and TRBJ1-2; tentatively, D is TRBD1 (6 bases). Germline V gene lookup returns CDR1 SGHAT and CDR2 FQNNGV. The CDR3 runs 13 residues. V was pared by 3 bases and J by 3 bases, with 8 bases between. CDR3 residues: CASSFKGDYGYTF. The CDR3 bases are TGTGCCAGCAGCTTTAAGGGGGACTATGGCTACACCTTC.

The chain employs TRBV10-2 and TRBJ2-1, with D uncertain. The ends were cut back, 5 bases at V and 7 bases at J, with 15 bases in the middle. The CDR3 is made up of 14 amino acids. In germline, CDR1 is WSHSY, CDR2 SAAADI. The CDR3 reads CASSTLSARNEQFF. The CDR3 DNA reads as TGCGCCAGCAGTACCCTCTCCGCGCGGAATGAGCAGTTCTTC.

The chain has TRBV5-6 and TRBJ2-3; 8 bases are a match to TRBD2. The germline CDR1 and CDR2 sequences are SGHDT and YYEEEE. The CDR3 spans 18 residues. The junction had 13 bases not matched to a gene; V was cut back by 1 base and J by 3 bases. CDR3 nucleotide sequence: TGTGCCAGCAGCTTGTCCTCCCGGGGGGGCGGGCATACAGATACGCAGTATTTT. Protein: CASSLSSRGGGHTDTQYF.

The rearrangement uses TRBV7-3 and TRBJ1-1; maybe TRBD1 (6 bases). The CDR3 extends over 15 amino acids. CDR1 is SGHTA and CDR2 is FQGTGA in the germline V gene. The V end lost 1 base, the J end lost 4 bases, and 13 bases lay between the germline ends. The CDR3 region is CASSLMGRGVTEAFF. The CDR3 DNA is TGTGCCAGCAGCTTAATGGGCAGGGGAGTCACTGAAGCTTTCTTT.

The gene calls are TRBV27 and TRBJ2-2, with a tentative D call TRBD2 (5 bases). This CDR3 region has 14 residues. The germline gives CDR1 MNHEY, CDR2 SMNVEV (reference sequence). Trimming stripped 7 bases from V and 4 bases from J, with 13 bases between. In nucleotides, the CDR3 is TGTGCCAGCAAGCAAGCGGCGGTCACCGGGGAGCTGTTTTTT. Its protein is CASKQAAVTGELFF.

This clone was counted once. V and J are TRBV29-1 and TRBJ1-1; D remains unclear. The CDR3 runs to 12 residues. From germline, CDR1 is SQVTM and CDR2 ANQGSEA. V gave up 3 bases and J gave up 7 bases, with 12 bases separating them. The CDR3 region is CSVESHRFEAFF. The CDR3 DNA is TGCAGCGTTGAGTCACACCGTTTTGAAGCTTTCTTT.